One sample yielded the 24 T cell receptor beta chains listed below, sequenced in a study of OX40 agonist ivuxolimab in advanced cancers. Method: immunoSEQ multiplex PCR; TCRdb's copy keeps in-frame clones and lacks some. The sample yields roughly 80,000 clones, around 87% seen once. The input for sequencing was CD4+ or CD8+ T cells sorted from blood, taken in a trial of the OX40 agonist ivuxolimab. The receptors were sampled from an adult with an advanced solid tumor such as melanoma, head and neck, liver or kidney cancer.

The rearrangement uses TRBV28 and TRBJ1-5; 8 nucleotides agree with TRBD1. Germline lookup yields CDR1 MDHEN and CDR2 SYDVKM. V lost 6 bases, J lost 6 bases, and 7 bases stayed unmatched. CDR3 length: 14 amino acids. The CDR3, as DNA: TGTGCCAGCAGGCCCGGACAGGGCAGTCAGCCCCAGCATTTT. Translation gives CASRPGQGSQPQHF.

Here the CDR3 DNA reads TGTGCCAGCAGCTTAGATTCGTTTTACGAGCAGTACTTC. It translates to CASSLDSFYEQYF. The chain joins TRBV11-2 to TRBJ2-7; the D is unclear. Trimming left V 0 bases short and J 4 bases short, with 7 bases between. Germline V gives CDR1 SGHAT, CDR2 FQNNGV. The CDR3 totals 13 residues.

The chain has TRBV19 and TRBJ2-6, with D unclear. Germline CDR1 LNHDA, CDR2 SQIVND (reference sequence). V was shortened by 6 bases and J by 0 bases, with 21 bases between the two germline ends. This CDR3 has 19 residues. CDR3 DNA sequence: TGTGCCAGTAGCCCTGATCGGAGTCCTTTGGGCTCTGGGGCCAACGTCCTGACTTTC. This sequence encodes CASSPDRSPLGSGANVLTF.

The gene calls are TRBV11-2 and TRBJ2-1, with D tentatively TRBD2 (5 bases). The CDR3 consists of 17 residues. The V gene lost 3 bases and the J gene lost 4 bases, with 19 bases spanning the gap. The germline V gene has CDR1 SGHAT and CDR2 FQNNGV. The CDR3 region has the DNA TGTGCCAGCAGCTTTTTTCTTAGCGTTAATGGATACAATGAGCAGTTCTTC. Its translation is CASSFFLSVNGYNEQFF.

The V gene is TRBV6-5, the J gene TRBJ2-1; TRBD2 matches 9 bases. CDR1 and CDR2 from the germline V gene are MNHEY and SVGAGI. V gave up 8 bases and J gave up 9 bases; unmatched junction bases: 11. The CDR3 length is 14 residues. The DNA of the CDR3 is TGTGCCAGCCGTGAGGCGGGGGGGCCGGGTGAGCAGTTCTTC. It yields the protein CASREAGGPGEQFF.

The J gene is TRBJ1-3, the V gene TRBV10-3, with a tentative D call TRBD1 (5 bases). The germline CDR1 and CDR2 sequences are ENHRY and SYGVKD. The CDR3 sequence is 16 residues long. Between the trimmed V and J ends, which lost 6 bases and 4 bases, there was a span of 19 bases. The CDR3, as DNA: TGTGCCATCAGGGCGGCTAGGGGAGCATCCGGAAACACCATATATTTT. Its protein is CAIRAARGASGNTIYF.

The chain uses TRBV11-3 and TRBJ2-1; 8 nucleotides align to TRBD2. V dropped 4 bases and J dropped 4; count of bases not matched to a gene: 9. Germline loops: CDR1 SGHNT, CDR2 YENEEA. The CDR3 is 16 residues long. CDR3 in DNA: TGTGCCAGCAGCTGGAGCGGGAGAGGAGCTTACAATGAGCAGTTCTTC. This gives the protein CASSWSGRGAYNEQFF.

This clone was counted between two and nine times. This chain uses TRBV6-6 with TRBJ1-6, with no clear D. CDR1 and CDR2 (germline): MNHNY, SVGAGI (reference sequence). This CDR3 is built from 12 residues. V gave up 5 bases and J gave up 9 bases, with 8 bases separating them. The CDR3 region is CASSPGGSPLHF. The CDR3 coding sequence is TGTGCCAGCAGTCCCGGTGGTTCACCCCTCCACTTT.

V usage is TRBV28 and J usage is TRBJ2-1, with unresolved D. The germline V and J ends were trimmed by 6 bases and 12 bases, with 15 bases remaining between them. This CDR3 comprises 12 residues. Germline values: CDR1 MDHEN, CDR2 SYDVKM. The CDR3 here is CASSPDIGVQFF. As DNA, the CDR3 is TGTGCCAGCAGCCCTGATATAGGTGTGCAGTTCTTC.

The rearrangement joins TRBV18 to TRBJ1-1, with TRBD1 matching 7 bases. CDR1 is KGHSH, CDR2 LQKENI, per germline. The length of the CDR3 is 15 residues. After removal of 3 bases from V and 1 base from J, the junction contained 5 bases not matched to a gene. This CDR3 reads CASSPRQGKNTEAFF. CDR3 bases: TGTGCCAGCTCACCGCGACAGGGCAAGAACACTGAAGCTTTCTTT.

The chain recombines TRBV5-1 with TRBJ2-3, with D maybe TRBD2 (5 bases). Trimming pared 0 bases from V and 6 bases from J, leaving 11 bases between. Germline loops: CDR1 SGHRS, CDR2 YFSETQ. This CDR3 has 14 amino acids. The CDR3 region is CASSLAGNRDTQYF. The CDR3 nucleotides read TGCGCCAGCAGCTTGGCCGGGAATCGGGATACGCAGTATTTT.

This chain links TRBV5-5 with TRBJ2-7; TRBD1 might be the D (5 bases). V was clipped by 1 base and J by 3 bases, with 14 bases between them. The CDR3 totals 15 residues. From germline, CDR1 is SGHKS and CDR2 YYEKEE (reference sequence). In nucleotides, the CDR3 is TGTGCCAGCAGCTTGAATCCCCAGGGTCTCTACGAGCAGTACGTC. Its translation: CASSLNPQGLYEQYV.

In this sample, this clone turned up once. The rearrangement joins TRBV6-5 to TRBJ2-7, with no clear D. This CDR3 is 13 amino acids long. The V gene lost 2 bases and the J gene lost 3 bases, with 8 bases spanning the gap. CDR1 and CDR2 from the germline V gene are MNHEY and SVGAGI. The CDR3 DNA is TGTGCCAGCAGTTACGGTGGGCGCTACGAGCAGTACTTC. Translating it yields CASSYGGRYEQYF.

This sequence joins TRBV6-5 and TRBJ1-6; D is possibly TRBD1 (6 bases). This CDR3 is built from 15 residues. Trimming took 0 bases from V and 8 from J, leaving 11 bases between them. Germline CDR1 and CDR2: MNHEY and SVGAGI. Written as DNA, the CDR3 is TGTGCCAGCAGTTACTCGTTCGCAGGGGATTCACCCCTCCACTTT. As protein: CASSYSFAGDSPLHF.

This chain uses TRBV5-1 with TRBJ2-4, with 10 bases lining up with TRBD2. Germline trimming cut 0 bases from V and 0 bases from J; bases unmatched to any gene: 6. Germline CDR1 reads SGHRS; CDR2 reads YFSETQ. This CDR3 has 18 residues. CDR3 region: CASSLELAGALAKNIQYF. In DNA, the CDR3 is TGCGCCAGCAGCTTGGAGCTAGCGGGGGCCCTAGCCAAAAACATTCAGTACTTC.

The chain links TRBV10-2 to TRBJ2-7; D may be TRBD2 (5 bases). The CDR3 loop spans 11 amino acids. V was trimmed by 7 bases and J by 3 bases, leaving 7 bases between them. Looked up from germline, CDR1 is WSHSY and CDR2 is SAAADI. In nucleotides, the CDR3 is TGCGCCAGCAAAGGACTCTACGAGCAGTACGTC. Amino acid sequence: CASKGLYEQYV.

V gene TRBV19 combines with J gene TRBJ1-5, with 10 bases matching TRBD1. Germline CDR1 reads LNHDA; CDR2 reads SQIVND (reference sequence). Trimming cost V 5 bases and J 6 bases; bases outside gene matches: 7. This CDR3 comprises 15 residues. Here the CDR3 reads CASSFGTGAGQPQHF. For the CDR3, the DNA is TGTGCCAGTAGTTTTGGGACAGGGGCCGGTCAGCCCCAGCATTTT.

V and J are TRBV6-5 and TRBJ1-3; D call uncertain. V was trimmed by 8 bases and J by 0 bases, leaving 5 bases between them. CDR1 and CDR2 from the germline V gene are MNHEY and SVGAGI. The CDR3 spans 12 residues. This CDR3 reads CASAGSGNTIYF. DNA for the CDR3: TGTGCCAGCGCGGGCTCTGGAAACACCATATATTTT.

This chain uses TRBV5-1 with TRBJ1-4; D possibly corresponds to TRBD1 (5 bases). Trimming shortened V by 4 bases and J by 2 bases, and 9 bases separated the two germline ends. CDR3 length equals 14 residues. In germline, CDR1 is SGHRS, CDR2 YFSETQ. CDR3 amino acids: CASSPRGTNEKLFF. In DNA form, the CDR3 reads TGCGCCAGCAGCCCCCGGGGGACTAATGAAAAACTGTTTTTT.

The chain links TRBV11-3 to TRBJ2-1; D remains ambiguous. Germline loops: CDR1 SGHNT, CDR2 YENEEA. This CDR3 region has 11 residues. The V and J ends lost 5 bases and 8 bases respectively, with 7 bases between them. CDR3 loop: CASSANYEQFF. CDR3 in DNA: TGTGCCAGCAGCGCGAATTATGAGCAGTTCTTC.

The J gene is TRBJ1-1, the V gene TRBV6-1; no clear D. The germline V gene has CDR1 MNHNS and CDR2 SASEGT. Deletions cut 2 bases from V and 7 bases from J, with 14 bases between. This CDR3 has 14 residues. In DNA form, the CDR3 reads TGTGCCAGCAGTGAACAAACTGGTCCGTTTGAAGCTTTCTTT. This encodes CASSEQTGPFEAFF.

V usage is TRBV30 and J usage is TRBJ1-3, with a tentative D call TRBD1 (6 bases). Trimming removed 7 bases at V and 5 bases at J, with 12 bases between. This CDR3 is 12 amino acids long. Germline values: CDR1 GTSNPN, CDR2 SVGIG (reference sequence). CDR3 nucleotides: TGTGCCTCCGGGACACCTAGAAACACCATATATTTT. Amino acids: CASGTPRNTIYF. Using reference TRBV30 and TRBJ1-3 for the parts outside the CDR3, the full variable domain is SQTIHQWPATLVQPVGSPLSLECTVEGTSNPNLYWYRQAAGRGLQLLFYSVGIGQISSEVPQNLSASRPQDRQFILSSKKLLLSDSGFYLCASGTPRNTIYFGEGSWLTVV.

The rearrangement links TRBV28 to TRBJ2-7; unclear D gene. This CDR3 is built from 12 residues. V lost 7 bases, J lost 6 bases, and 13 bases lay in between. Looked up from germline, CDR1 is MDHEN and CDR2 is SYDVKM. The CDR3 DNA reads TGTGCCAGCAACGCCCACCTGGGCGAGCAGTACTTC. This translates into CASNAHLGEQYF.

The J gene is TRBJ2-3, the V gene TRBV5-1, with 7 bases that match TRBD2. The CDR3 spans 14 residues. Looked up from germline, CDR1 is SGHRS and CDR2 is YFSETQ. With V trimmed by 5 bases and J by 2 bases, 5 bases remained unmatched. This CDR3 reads CASSWGRATDTQYF. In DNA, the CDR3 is TGCGCCAGCAGTTGGGGGAGGGCCACAGATACGCAGTATTTT.